Shown below are 32 T cell receptor beta chains from a single sample sequenced in a study of cytomegalovirus exposure and HLA in healthy donors. A multiplex PCR was run with 60 Vbeta primers and 13 Jbeta primers. The assay was immunoSEQ multiplex PCR, and TCRdb's table has in-frame clones only and misses some. This sample's table has roughly 30,000 clones. Sequenced: PBMCs. All receptors come from a female donor in good health and CMV-seronegative.

The chain recombines TRBV13 with TRBJ1-4, with 7 bases matching TRBD1. Germline loops: CDR1 PRHDT, CDR2 FYEKMQ (reference sequence). Trimming at V came to 5 bases and at J to 9 bases, leaving 9 bases not matched to a gene. This CDR3 has 14 amino acids. The DNA of the CDR3 is TGTGCCAGCAGCCCAACAGGGGATAGTCAAAAACTGTTTTTT. Translated, it gives CASSPTGDSQKLFF. Full variable domain (remainder filled in from reference TRBV13 and TRBJ1-4): AAGVIQSPRHLIKEKRETATLKCYPIPRHDTVYWYQQGPGQDPQFLISFYEKMQSDKGSIPDRFSAQQFSDYHSELNMSSLELGDSALYFCASSPTGDSQKLFFGSGTQLSVL.

The chain is built from TRBV6-5 and TRBJ2-3, with D perhaps matching TRBD2 (6 bases). Germline CDR1 is MNHEY and CDR2 is SVGAGI. This CDR3 spans 12 amino acids. The V and J ends lost 5 bases and 5 bases respectively, with 8 bases between them. CDR3 sequence reads: CASSPGGDTQYF. The CDR3 DNA reads TGTGCCAGCAGTCCCGGGGGAGATACGCAGTATTTT.

The chain links TRBV4-3 to TRBJ2-5; no clear D. Trimming left V 0 bases short and J 2 bases short, with 7 bases between. Germline CDR1 reads LGHNA; CDR2 reads YSLEER. The CDR3 is 14 amino acids. The DNA for the CDR3 is TGCGCCAGCAGCCAAGAGGTACAGCAAGAGACCCAGTACTTC. Protein sequence: CASSQEVQQETQYF.

The chain links TRBV2 to TRBJ1-2; TRBD1 might be the D (6 bases). Germline CDR1 is SNHLY and CDR2 is FYNNEI. Deletions cut 7 bases from V and 4 bases from J, with 13 bases between. CDR3 length equals 13 residues. The CDR3 is CASMTDSSYGYTF. The CDR3 DNA reads TGTGCCAGCATGACGGACAGCTCCTATGGCTACACCTTC.

The V call is TRBV15, the J call TRBJ2-7, with D perhaps TRBD2 (6 bases). CDR1 is LNHNV and CDR2 is YYDKDF in the germline V gene (reference sequence). The CDR3 sequence is 14 residues long. V shed 8 bases and J shed 1 base, with 15 bases lying between them. Written as DNA, the CDR3 is TGTGCCACCCAGCCGATGGGGGGTTCCTACGAGCAGTACTTC. This encodes CATQPMGGSYEQYF.

J is TRBJ1-5 and V is TRBV27, with 8 nucleotides matching TRBD1. The CDR3 totals 18 residues. V dropped 3 bases and J dropped 4; count of bases not matched to a gene: 14. Germline-derived CDR1 and CDR2 are MNHEY and SMNVEV (reference sequence). The CDR3 protein is CASSLIGSIGTGNQPQHF. CDR3 in DNA: TGTGCCAGCAGTTTGATAGGCAGTATCGGGACAGGAAATCAGCCCCAGCATTTT.

The gene calls are TRBV6-6 and TRBJ1-5; 9 bases are a match to TRBD1. The CDR3 is made up of 15 amino acids. With 0 bases clipped from V and 6 bases from J, the junction kept 3 bases outside the gene matches. Germline assignment: CDR1 MNHNY and CDR2 SVGAGI (reference sequence). The CDR3 is CASSYSGQGTQPQHF. The CDR3 DNA follows: TGTGCCAGCAGTTACTCCGGACAGGGGACTCAGCCCCAGCATTTT.

Here the CDR3 reads CASSLVGAGNTEAFF. The CDR3 bases are TGCGCCAGCAGCTTGGTGGGGGCGGGGAACACTGAAGCTTTCTTT. This chain joins TRBV5-1 and TRBJ1-1; weak D call: TRBD1 (6 bases). V was cut by 0 bases and J by 1 base, with 10 bases left in between. The CDR3 runs to 15 residues. Germline lookup yields CDR1 SGHRS and CDR2 YFSETQ. The full variable domain, rest sourced from reference TRBV5-1 and TRBJ1-1, is KAGVTQTPRYLIKTRGQQVTLSCSPISGHRSVSWYQQTPGQGLQFLFEYFSETQRNKGNFPGRFSGRQFSNSRSEMNVSTLELGDSALYLCASSLVGAGNTEAFFGQGTRLTVV.

This sequence joins TRBV19 and TRBJ1-2; TRBD1 agrees at 9 bases. The CDR3 is 16 amino acids. Trimming cost V 4 bases and J 2 bases; bases outside gene matches: 8. Germline-derived CDR1 and CDR2 are LNHDA and SQIVND (reference sequence). The CDR3 nucleotides read TGTGCCAGTAGTACTCCTGGGACAGGGACCAACTATGGCTACACCTTC. This encodes CASSTPGTGTNYGYTF.

This chain links TRBV5-1 with TRBJ2-7, with a weak D call TRBD1 (6 bases). Germline V gene data show CDR1 as SGHRS and CDR2 as YFSETQ. With 4 bases removed from V and 2 bases from J, the gap between germline ends came to 13 bases. The CDR3 is 14 residues long. This chain's CDR3 is CASSVDRRTYEQYF. CDR3 coding DNA: TGCGCCAGCAGCGTTGACAGGAGAACCTACGAGCAGTACTTC.

V usage is TRBV4-2 and J usage is TRBJ1-2; the D is unclear. Germline lookup yields CDR1 LGHNA and CDR2 YNFKEQ. V gave up 0 bases and J gave up 3 bases, with 8 bases separating them. The CDR3 extends over 14 amino acids. CDR3 residues: CASSQDLDYYGYTF. DNA for the CDR3: TGTGCCAGCAGCCAAGATCTGGACTACTATGGCTACACCTTC.

This chain joins TRBV5-1 and TRBJ1-2; D unclear. Trimming took off 0 bases at V and 1 base at J, with 10 bases between the two ends. Germline lookup yields CDR1 SGHRS and CDR2 YFSETQ. The CDR3 extends over 15 amino acids. CDR3 amino acids: CASSLGGTFNYGYTF. The CDR3 DNA reads TGCGCCAGCAGCTTGGGTGGCACCTTTAACTATGGCTACACCTTC.

As to this clone: Relative to the germline gene, one junction end is altered; a read error may explain this. The sample carries other DNA sequences with the same CDR3. The gene calls are TRBV11-2 and TRBJ1-5; D possibly corresponds to TRBD1 (5 bases). The CDR3 extends over 15 amino acids. CDR1 SGHAT and CDR2 FQNNGV come from the germline V gene. For the CDR3, the DNA is TGTGCCAGCAGCTTGGGGAATAGGGGTGGTCAGCCTCAGCATTTT. Protein: CASSLGNRGGQPQHF.

V is TRBV7-2 and J is TRBJ2-7; D is possibly TRBD1 (5 bases). The CDR3 contains 13 residues. CDR1 is SGHTA, CDR2 FQGNSA, per germline. Between the trimmed V and J ends, which lost 3 bases and 3 bases, there was a span of 9 bases. CDR3 in amino acids: CASSFLDNYEQYF. In nucleotides, the CDR3 is TGTGCCAGCAGCTTCCTGGACAACTACGAGCAGTACTTC.

The chain recombines TRBV7-3 with TRBJ2-2; 7 bases line up with TRBD1. There are 16 residues in the CDR3. The germline gives CDR1 SGHTA, CDR2 FQGTGA. Losses at the gene ends were 5 bases for V and 0 bases for J; bases not matched to a gene: 6. This CDR3 is CASSATGVPNTGELFF. CDR3 coding DNA: TGTGCCAGCAGCGCCACAGGGGTCCCGAACACCGGGGAGCTGTTTTTT. Together with reference TRBV7-3 and TRBJ2-2, the CDR3 gives the full variable domain: GAGVSQTPSNKVTEKGKYVELRCDPISGHTALYWYRQSLGQGPEFLIYFQGTGAADDSGLPNDRFFAVRPEGSVSTLKIQRTERGDSAVYLCASSATGVPNTGELFFGEGSRLTVL.

The chain couples TRBV5-1 to TRBJ2-5, with D possibly matching TRBD2 (6 bases). CDR1 and CDR2 (germline): SGHRS, YFSETQ. The V end was cut by 6 bases, the J end by 4 bases, with 13 bases between. The CDR3 length is 13 residues. Written as DNA, the CDR3 is TGCGCCAGCATGGCGGGGTTAGCAGAGACCCAGTACTTC. Its translation: CASMAGLAETQYF. Supplemented by reference TRBV5-1 and TRBJ2-5, the full variable domain reads KAGVTQTPRYLIKTRGQQVTLSCSPISGHRSVSWYQQTPGQGLQFLFEYFSETQRNKGNFPGRFSGRQFSNSRSEMNVSTLELGDSALYLCASMAGLAETQYFGPGTRLLVL.

This rearrangement joins TRBV11-2 to TRBJ2-7; possible D gene TRBD2, 6 bases. Germline V gene lookup returns CDR1 SGHAT and CDR2 FQNNGV. The CDR3 spans 14 residues. Trimming took off 6 bases at V and 0 bases at J, with 12 bases between the two ends. CDR3 bases: TGTGCCAGCAGGTTATCCGGGAGCTCCTACGAGCAGTACTTC. Protein sequence: CASRLSGSSYEQYF.

The gene calls are TRBV4-2 and TRBJ2-5; 9 nucleotides align to TRBD2. There are 14 residues in the CDR3. Germline assignment: CDR1 LGHNA and CDR2 YNFKEQ. Unmatched junction bases numbered 2, after V lost 2 bases and J lost 4 bases. The CDR3 coding sequence is TGTGCCAGCAGCCAACAGGGACTAGCAGAGACCCAGTACTTC. The encoded protein is CASSQQGLAETQYF.

V is TRBV5-6 and J is TRBJ2-3; D might be TRBD2 (6 bases). Looked up from germline, CDR1 is SGHDT and CDR2 is YYEEEE. This CDR3 has 15 residues. V was cut by 0 bases and J by 5 bases, with 13 bases left in between. DNA of the CDR3: TGTGCCAGCAGCTTGGGAGTAGGGAGGAGAGATACGCAGTATTTT. Its protein is CASSLGVGRRDTQYF.

This chain links TRBV10-3 with TRBJ1-5; D unclear. CDR1 is ENHRY and CDR2 is SYGVKD in the germline V gene. This CDR3 is 14 amino acids long. V was trimmed by 4 bases and J by 0 bases, leaving 7 bases between them. The CDR3 sequence: CAISGGNSNQPQHF. CDR3 nucleotide sequence: TGTGCCATCAGTGGAGGGAATAGCAATCAGCCCCAGCATTTT.

The chain employs TRBV5-1 and TRBJ2-1, with 8 positions matching TRBD1. This CDR3 is built from 14 residues. Germline V CDR1 and CDR2: SGHRS, YFSETQ. The trim removed 4 bases at V and 4 bases at J, leaving 4 bases unmatched. DNA of the CDR3: TGCGCCAGCAGCATGGGACAGGCTTACAATGAGCAGTTCTTC. Its translation is CASSMGQAYNEQFF.

The chain combines TRBV9 with TRBJ1-1, with D possibly being TRBD1 (6 bases). This CDR3 is 14 amino acids long. CDR1 and CDR2 from the germline V gene are SGDLS and YYNGEE. Trimming cost V 4 bases and J 1 base, with 11 bases left between them. CDR3 sequence (DNA): TGTGCCAGCAGCTCCATACAGGGGAACACTGAAGCTTTCTTT. Translating it yields CASSSIQGNTEAFF.

The rearrangement joins TRBV19 to TRBJ1-5; no clear D gene. CDR3 length equals 16 residues. Germline loops: CDR1 LNHDA, CDR2 SQIVND (reference sequence). V lost 5 bases to trimming and J lost 3 bases, with 17 bases between them. CDR3 sequence: CASSPLRGRANQPQHF. The CDR3 region has the DNA TGTGCCAGTAGTCCCCTGAGAGGGCGAGCCAATCAGCCCCAGCATTTT.

The chain employs TRBV9 and TRBJ1-1, with 7 bases identical to TRBD1. Per the germline V gene, CDR1 is SGDLS and CDR2 is YYNGEE. This CDR3 has 16 residues. V lost 0 bases, J lost 1 base, and 6 bases stayed unmatched. CDR3 protein: CASSVVGGTRNTEAFF. The CDR3 DNA reads TGTGCCAGCAGCGTAGTAGGGGGCACAAGGAACACTGAAGCTTTCTTT.

The chain uses TRBV11-2 and TRBJ2-1, with 8 bases fitting TRBD2. J lost 0 bases, V lost 1 base, and 8 bases had no gene match. Germline assignment: CDR1 SGHAT and CDR2 FQNNGV. The CDR3 runs 18 residues. Here the CDR3 DNA reads TGTGCCAGCAGCTTAGTAGAAGGGCGGGGGGTCTCCTACAATGAGCAGTTCTTC. As protein: CASSLVEGRGVSYNEQFF.

The rearrangement joins TRBV9 to TRBJ1-1; TRBD1 matches at 9 bases. With V trimmed by 3 bases and J by 4 bases, 1 base remained unmatched. This CDR3 contains 13 residues. Germline lookup yields CDR1 SGDLS and CDR2 YYNGEE. The CDR3 region has the DNA TGTGCCAGCAGCGCGGACAGGGGCACTGAAGCTTTCTTT. Protein sequence: CASSADRGTEAFF.

V gene TRBV6-1 combines with J gene TRBJ2-7, with D perhaps matching TRBD2 (5 bases). Germline values: CDR1 MNHNS, CDR2 SASEGT. CDR3 length: 16 amino acids. V was cut by 4 bases and J by 6 bases, with 22 bases left in between. The CDR3 DNA reads as TGTGCCAGCAGTGCTAGGCACCTAACCATACGGGGCGAGCAGTACTTC. Its protein product is CASSARHLTIRGEQYF.

The rearrangement joins TRBV30 to TRBJ1-1; 9 bases are a match to TRBD1. CDR1 is GTSNPN, CDR2 SVGIG, per germline (reference sequence). The CDR3 extends over 17 amino acids. The J segment lost 1 base and the V segment lost 5 bases, leaving 14 bases of the junction unmatched. CDR3 residues: CAWGDRAKGDSNTEAFF. CDR3 DNA: TGTGCCTGGGGGGACAGGGCAAAGGGGGACTCGAACACTGAAGCTTTCTTT. The full variable domain, in which reference TRBV30 and TRBJ1-1 provide the parts outside the CDR3, is SQTIHQWPATLVQPVGSPLSLECTVEGTSNPNLYWYRQAAGRGLQLLFYSVGIGQISSEVPQNLSASRPQDRQFILSSKKLLLSDSGFYLCAWGDRAKGDSNTEAFFGQGTRLTVV.

The gene calls are TRBV4-1 and TRBJ1-2; D might be TRBD1 (6 bases). Germline CDR1 is MGHRA and CDR2 is YSYEKL. The V end was cut by 0 bases, the J end by 1 base, with 6 bases between. The CDR3 is 14 amino acids. The CDR3 DNA reads as TGCGCCAGCAGCCAAGAGGACAGTAACTATGGCTACACCTTC. Amino acids: CASSQEDSNYGYTF.

The chain carries TRBV15 and TRBJ2-7, with 7 bases matching TRBD1. Germline assignment: CDR1 LNHNV and CDR2 YYDKDF (reference sequence). CDR3 length: 13 amino acids. V lost 4 bases to trimming and J lost 6 bases; unmatched junction nucleotides: 6. This CDR3 reads CATSNEQGREQYF. CDR3 DNA: TGTGCCACCAGCAACGAACAGGGGCGCGAGCAGTACTTC.

The chain employs TRBV15 and TRBJ1-6; D call uncertain. Trimming stripped 1 base from V and 7 bases from J, with 17 bases between. Per germline, CDR1 LNHNV and CDR2 YYDKDF (reference sequence). The CDR3 has 17 residues. The CDR3 coding sequence is TGTGCCACCAGCAGAGGTGGAGGCTATATGGGGAATTCACCCCTCCACTTT. It encodes CATSRGGGYMGNSPLHF. The full variable domain, completed using reference TRBV15 and TRBJ1-6, is DAMVIQNPRYQVTQFGKPVTLSCSQTLNHNVMYWYQQKSSQAPKLLFHYYDKDFNNEADTPDNFQSRRPNTSFCFLDIRSPGLGDTAMYLCATSRGGGYMGNSPLHFGNGTRLTVT.

The genes are TRBV6-6 and TRBJ2-7; a possible D gene is TRBD1 (6 bases). The CDR3 length is 16 residues. Trimming stripped 1 base from V and 0 bases from J, with 13 bases between. Germline CDR1 is MNHNY and CDR2 is SVGAGI (reference sequence). The CDR3: CASSYWTVGPSYEQYF. DNA of the CDR3: TGTGCCAGCAGTTACTGGACAGTGGGACCCTCCTACGAGCAGTACTTC.